A selection of T cell receptor beta chains follows, all from one sample in a study of patients and donors after allogeneic stem cell transplantation. TCRdb analysed the RT-PCR reads with MiXCR anew, one entry per CDR3 protein. The repertoire holds approximately 200,000 distinct CDR3 sequences, with 41% as singletons. The sample was blood, either unsorted or a sorted T cell fraction (not recorded which). The receptors derive from a human donor who was either an allogeneic HSCT recipient or a stem cell or donor lymphocyte infusion donor (not recorded which). It is not recorded whose cells these are; they may come from a transplant donor. The CDR3 runs from the conserved cysteine through the conserved F or W. Fields, in order: clone size, J gene, D gene, V gene, CDR3 DNA, CDR3 protein. The D gene is left open where the match is weak. Not every row has a clone size; where given, it reads once, few, many or a size class.

-,TRBJ2-1,-,TRBV29-1,TGCAGCGTTGAAGGAGTACAGGGAAGCTCCTACAATGAGCAGTTCTTC,CSVEGVQGSSYNEQFF
-,TRBJ2-2,TRBD2,TRBV15,TGTGCCACACGGGAGGGCACCGGGGAGCTGTTTTTT,CATREGTGELFF
-,TRBJ2-2,-,TRBV20-1,TGCAGTGCTAGGGACACCGGGGAGCTGTTTTTT,CSARDTGELFF
few,TRBJ2-5,-,TRBV9,TGTGCCAGCAGCGTAGATTTTAGCGGACTAGAGACCCAGTACTTC,CASSVDFSGLETQYF
-,TRBJ2-2,-,TRBV7-3,TGTGCCAGCAGTCCGACAAGGGGTTCCACCGGGGAGCTGTTTTTT,CASSPTRGSTGELFF
few,TRBJ1-1,-,TRBV28,TGTGCCAGCAGTTTAAGGACACTTGAAGCTTTCTTT,CASSLRTLEAFF
-,TRBJ2-7,-,TRBV18,TGTGCCAGCTCACCAGTACAGGGCTACGAGCAGTACTTC,CASSPVQGYEQYF
few,TRBJ1-5,-,TRBV12-3/TRBV12-4,TGTGCCAGCAGCCGATCCCAAAATCAGCCCCAGCATTTT,CASSRSQNQPQHF
-,TRBJ1-2,TRBD1,TRBV6-5,TGTGCCAGCAGTCACAGGGGGCAGGACTATGGCTACACCTTC,CASSHRGQDYGYTF
-,TRBJ1-2,-,TRBV7-9,TGTGCCAGCAGCTTACCGGACGGGGATGGCTACACCTTC,CASSLPDGDGYTF
-,TRBJ2-3,-,TRBV27,TGTGCCAGATCGACAAAAGGCACAGATACGCAGTATTTT,CARSTKGTDTQYF
once,TRBJ2-1,TRBD2,TRBV7-3,TGTGCCAGCTCTCCCTGGGGGACTACCGTCTACAATGAGCAGTTCTTC,CASSPWGTTVYNEQFF
few,TRBJ2-1,TRBD2,TRBV3-1,TGTGCCAGCAGCCAAGTCTCGGTGCAGCGGGAGAATGGCGATGAGCAGTTCTTC,CASSQVSVQRENGDEQFF
few,TRBJ2-4,-,TRBV29-1,TGCAGCGTTGTGGTGGACCACATTCAGAACTTC,CSVVVDHIQNF
once,TRBJ1-1,-,TRBV7-2,TGTGCCAGCAGCTCCTCTCGGGGCTACACTGAAGCTTTCTTT,CASSSSRGYTEAFF
-,TRBJ2-2,-,TRBV7-7,TGTGCTAGCAGCTTAGGGGCGGAAACCGGGGAGCTGTTTTTT,CASSLGAETGELFF
-,TRBJ2-3,TRBD2,TRBV28,TGTGCCAGCAGCTATTCATGGACTAGCGGGAGCACAGATACGCAGTATTTT,CASSYSWTSGSTDTQYF
-,TRBJ2-3,-,TRBV7-9,TGTGCCAGCAGCTCTACTAGCACAGATACGCAGTATTTT,CASSSTSTDTQYF
-,TRBJ2-7,-,TRBV6-2/TRBV6-3,TGTGCCAGCATGGATGGCTACGAGCAGTACTTC,CASMDGYEQYF
-,TRBJ1-2,TRBD1,TRBV29-1,TGCAGCGTTGAAGAAGGACAGGGCGTCAACTATGGCTACACCTTC,CSVEEGQGVNYGYTF
-,TRBJ2-1,-,TRBV18,TGTGCCAGCTCACCTGCCAATGAGCAGTTCTTC,CASSPANEQFF
-,TRBJ2-7,-,TRBV29-1,TGCAGCGTGAGGGACGCCGACTACGAGCAGTACTTC,CSVRDADYEQYF
few,TRBJ1-1,-,TRBV4-3,TGCGCCAGCAGCCAAGATTGGGGCAAGGGGCAGGTCGGCTTGAGCACTGAAGCTTTCTTT,CASSQDWGKGQVGLSTEAFF
few,TRBJ1-6,-,TRBV5-6,TGTGCCAGCAGCTTGGACAACCCTTATTCACCCCTCCACTTT,CASSLDNPYSPLHF
-,TRBJ1-5,-,TRBV9,TGTGCCAGCAGCGTCGGGGACTCTCAGCCCCAGCATTTT,CASSVGDSQPQHF
-,TRBJ2-1,TRBD2,TRBV12-3/TRBV12-4,TGTGCCAGCAGACCAGGCGCGGGAGGTGCCTACAATGAGCAGTTCTTC,CASRPGAGGAYNEQFF
few,TRBJ2-1,-,TRBV24-1,TGTGCCACCAGTGATTTGTCCAACAACAATGAGCAGTTCTTC,CATSDLSNNNEQFF
few,TRBJ2-1,TRBD2,TRBV4-1,TGCGCCAGCGGTACGACTAGCGGGAGCTCCAGCGATGAGCAGTTCTTC,CASGTTSGSSSDEQFF
-,TRBJ1-5,TRBD1,TRBV18,TGTGCCAGCTCACCACGGACAGGGAATCGGAGGAGCAATCAGCCCCAGCATTTT,CASSPRTGNRRSNQPQHF
few,TRBJ1-1,-,TRBV5-1,TGCGCCAGCACAGGGACGGCCGAGGGCACTGAAGCTTTCTTT,CASTGTAEGTEAFF
few,TRBJ2-7,TRBD1,TRBV6-2/TRBV6-3,TGTGCCAGCTGCCCGACAGGGAGCTACGAGCAGTACTTC,CASCPTGSYEQYF
-,TRBJ2-3,TRBD2,TRBV28,TGTGCCAGTCAGCGGGAGACATATGGAGATACGCAGTATTTT,CASQRETYGDTQYF
-,TRBJ2-7,-,TRBV28,TGTGCCAGCAGTGAGGGATTCCGGGGCGAGCAGTACTTC,CASSEGFRGEQYF
-,TRBJ1-2,-,TRBV2,TGTGCCAGCAGTTCCTACGACAGGTACTATGGCTACACCTTC,CASSSYDRYYGYTF
few,TRBJ1-1,-,TRBV30,TGTGCCTGGAGTGAGTTAGACAGCAACCTCGAAGCTTTCTTT,CAWSELDSNLEAFF
-,TRBJ1-1,TRBD1,TRBV10-3,TGTGCCACTGAGGGGGCCAACACTGAAGCTTTCTTT,CATEGANTEAFF
-,TRBJ1-2,TRBD1,TRBV28,TGTGCCAGCAGAAGGGGACAGAGCTATGGCTACACCTTC,CASRRGQSYGYTF
few,TRBJ1-3,-,TRBV4-3,TGCGCCAGCAGCCAACCCGGCTCTGGAAACACCATATATTTT,CASSQPGSGNTIYF
few,TRBJ2-2,-,TRBV18,TGTGCCAGCTCATCCCCCGGGGAGCTGTTTTTT,CASSSPGELFF
-,TRBJ1-6,-,TRBV4-3,TGCGCCAGCAGCCAAGATCGGGGAGCGTATAATTCACCCCTCCACTTT,CASSQDRGAYNSPLHF
few,TRBJ1-2,-,TRBV7-9,TGTGCCAGCAGCTTCGAACTGGGGGACACCACCTTC,CASSFELGDTTF
few,TRBJ2-5,-,TRBV6-5,TGTGCCAGCAGTTACGGGGGGGCTACCCGAGGGACCCAGTACTTC,CASSYGGATRGTQYF
-,TRBJ2-7,-,TRBV28,TGTGCCAGCAGGGGCGGAACCGACAGGAGACATGGGTACTTC,CASRGGTDRRHGYF
-,TRBJ1-1,-,TRBV12-3/TRBV12-4,TGTGCCAGCAGTTTAGCGCTAAGGGGGGGAGACACTGAAGCTTTCTTT,CASSLALRGGDTEAFF
-,TRBJ2-7,-,TRBV5-1,TGCGCCAGCAGCTTGTTAGCGGTACCCTACGAGCAGTACTTC,CASSLLAVPYEQYF
-,TRBJ1-1,-,TRBV21-1,TGTGCCAGCAGCCCCAAGAGGTATAGGGTGACAACTGAAGCTTTCTTT,CASSPKRYRVTTEAFF
-,TRBJ1-2,TRBD1,TRBV9,TGTGCCAGCAGCGTAGAGGGGACAGACCGGTATGGCTACACCTTC,CASSVEGTDRYGYTF
few,TRBJ1-5,TRBD1,TRBV28,TGTGCCAGCAGTTTCCGCGGACAGGCGAATCAGCCCCAGCATTTT,CASSFRGQANQPQHF
few,TRBJ1-4,-,TRBV6-6,TGTGCCAGCAGTACCCGTGGGCGTGCTAATGAAAAACTGTTTTTT,CASSTRGRANEKLFF
-,TRBJ2-7,-,TRBV6-5,TGTGCCAGCAGTTACGATGGGGCAACCTACGAGCAGTACTTC,CASSYDGATYEQYF
-,TRBJ1-5,TRBD1,TRBV6-6,TGTGCCAGCAGCCCACCCCAGGGGGAGAATCAGCCCCAGCATTTT,CASSPPQGENQPQHF
few,TRBJ1-5,-,TRBV10-3,TGTGCCATCAGTGTGACCAGCAATCAGCCCCAGCATTTT,CAISVTSNQPQHF